The rows below give T cell receptor beta chains drawn from one sample of a study of cytomegalovirus exposure and HLA in healthy donors. TCRdb's copy holds only in-frame clones and misses some; the assay was immunoSEQ multiplex PCR. This table holds about 92,000 clones, roughly 73% found once. The sample was PBMCs. The receptors originated from a man over 45 in good health and CMV-seropositive. The CDR3 runs from the conserved cysteine through the conserved F or W. A D gene is named only where the DNA matches it firmly. Clone size is stated in some rows and not others, as once, few, many or a class when expanded.

j_call v_call d_call clone_size cdr3_nt cdr3_aa
TRBJ2-7 TRBV25-1 . . TGTGCCACCCGTCAGGCAGCTAACGAGCAGTACTTC CATRQAANEQYF
TRBJ1-1 TRBV25-1 TRBD1 . TGTGCCAGCAGTAAGAACAGGGGAGAAGCTTTCTTT CASSKNRGEAFF
TRBJ1-2 TRBV15 . . TGTGCCACCAGCAGAGAGGGGCAGGAGCTCTATGGCTACACCTTC CATSREGQELYGYTF
TRBJ2-7 TRBV6-4 TRBD2 few TGTGCCAGCAGTCCACGGGGGGGGACGGGCGAGCAGTACTTC CASSPRGGTGEQYF
TRBJ1-1 TRBV6-1 TRBD1 . TGTGCCAGCAGGGATACAGGGGGCTGGACTGAAGCTTTCTTT CASRDTGGWTEAFF
TRBJ1-1 TRBV18 . . TGTGCCAGCTCACCTCAGAGGAAATCCACTGAAGCTTTCTTT CASSPQRKSTEAFF
TRBJ2-3 TRBV4-2 TRBD1 few TGTGCCAGCAGCCCCCACGGGACAGGGAGAGATACGCAGTATTTT CASSPHGTGRDTQYF
TRBJ1-5 TRBV11-2 . . TGTGCCAGCAGCAACACTCGGGAGGCCAATCAGCCCCAGCATTTT CASSNTREANQPQHF
TRBJ2-1 TRBV5-1 . . TGCGCCAGCAGCTTGTGGGGAGAAGGTGAGCAGTTCTTC CASSLWGEGEQFF
TRBJ2-3 TRBV15 . . TGTGCCACCAGCAGAGATCCCGGAGGGGGCACAGATACGCAGTATTTT CATSRDPGGGTDTQYF
TRBJ2-3 TRBV29-1 TRBD2 . TGCAGCGTTGAATATCCTAGCGGGGGGGTGGGTAAAAGCACAGATACGCAGTATTTT CSVEYPSGGVGKSTDTQYF
TRBJ2-1 TRBV7-2 TRBD2 . TGTGCCAGCAGAGGGGTAGCGGGGGGGTGGGGTGAGCAGTTCTTC CASRGVAGGWGEQFF